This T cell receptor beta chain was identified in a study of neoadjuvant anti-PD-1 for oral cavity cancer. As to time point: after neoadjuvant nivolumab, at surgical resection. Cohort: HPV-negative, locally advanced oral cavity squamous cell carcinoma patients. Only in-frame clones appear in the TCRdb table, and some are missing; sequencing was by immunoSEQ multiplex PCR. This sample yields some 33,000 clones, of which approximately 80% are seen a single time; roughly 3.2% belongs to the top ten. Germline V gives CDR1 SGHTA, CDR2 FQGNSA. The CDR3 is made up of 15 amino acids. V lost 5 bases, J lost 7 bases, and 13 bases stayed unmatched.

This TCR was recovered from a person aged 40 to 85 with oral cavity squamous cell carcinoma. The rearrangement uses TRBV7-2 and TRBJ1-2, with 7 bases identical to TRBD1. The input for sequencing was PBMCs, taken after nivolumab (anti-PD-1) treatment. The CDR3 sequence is CASSPTTGTLAGYTF. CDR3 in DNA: TGTGCCAGCAGCCCAACGACAGGGACTCTTGCTGGCTACACCTTC.